The present T cell receptor beta chain was sequenced within a study of cytomegalovirus exposure and HLA in healthy donors. Overall study results and limits: Later analysis demonstrated an association between a missense DCLRE1C variant and TCR beta V- and J-gene trimming.

The PCR contained 60 Vbeta and 13 Jbeta primers. TCRdb's table, derived via immunoSEQ multiplex PCR, lists solely in-frame clones and lacks some. Of approximately 140,000 clones in the sample, over 65% were seen once. Regarding this clone: Its antigen is not known.

The sequencing sample was made of PBMCs. The source of this sequence is a middle-aged man in good health and CMV-seropositive.

The CDR3 region is CASSPGTGASEQYF. CDR3 nucleotide sequence: TGTGCCAGCTCACCAGGGACAGGGGCCTCCGAGCAGTACTTC. The chain joins TRBV18 to TRBJ2-7, with TRBD1 matching over 10 bases. Germline V gives CDR1 KGHSH, CDR2 LQKENI. The length of the CDR3 is 14 residues. V dropped 2 bases and J dropped 6; count of bases not matched to a gene: 4.